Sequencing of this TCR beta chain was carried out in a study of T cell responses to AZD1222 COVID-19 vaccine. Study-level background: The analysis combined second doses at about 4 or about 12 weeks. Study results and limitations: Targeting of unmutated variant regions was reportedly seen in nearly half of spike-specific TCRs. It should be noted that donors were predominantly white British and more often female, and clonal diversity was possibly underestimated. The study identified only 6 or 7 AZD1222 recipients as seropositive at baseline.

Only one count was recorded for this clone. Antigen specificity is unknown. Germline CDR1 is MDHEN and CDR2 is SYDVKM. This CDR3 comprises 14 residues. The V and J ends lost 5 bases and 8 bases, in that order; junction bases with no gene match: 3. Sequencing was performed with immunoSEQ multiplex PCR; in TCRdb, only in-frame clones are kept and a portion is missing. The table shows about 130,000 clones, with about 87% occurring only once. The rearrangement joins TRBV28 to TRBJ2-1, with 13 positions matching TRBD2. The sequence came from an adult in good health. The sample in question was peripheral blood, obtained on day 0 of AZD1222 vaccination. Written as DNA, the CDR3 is TGTGCCAGCAGTACCGGGACTAGCGGGGATGAGCAGTTCTTC. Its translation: CASSTGTSGDEQFF. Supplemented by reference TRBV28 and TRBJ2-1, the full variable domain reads DVKVTQSSRYLVKRTGEKVFLECVQDMDHENMFWYRQDPGLGLRLIYFSYDVKMKEKGDIPEGYSVSREKKERFSLILESASTNQTSMYLCASSTGTSGDEQFFGPGTRLTVL.